The sequence of this T cell receptor beta chain was determined in a study of beta chain features in type 1 diabetes. Study outcomes and limitations: Fewer insertions but more deletions were seen at VDJ junctions in type 1 diabetes patients.

V shed 0 bases and J shed 1 base, with 8 bases lying between them. The CDR3 contains 15 residues. Germline V lookup: CDR1 KGHSH, CDR2 LQKENI. Reverse transcribing all isolated RNA meant expressed TCRB transcripts were sequenced. Sequencing was performed with immunoSEQ multiplex PCR; in TCRdb, only in-frame clones are kept and a portion is missing. Seen here are fewer than 900,000 clones, roughly 17% observed once, and the top ten hold 0.023%. This clone was seen a handful of times. The antigen remains undetermined. The sample contains more than one DNA sequence encoding this CDR3. The sequence derives from a young woman in good health. The J gene is TRBJ2-3, the V gene TRBV18, with D tentatively TRBD2 (5 bases). The sequenced sample was naive CD4+ T cells from blood. The CDR3 is CASSPPSGGTDTQYF. The CDR3 DNA is TGTGCCAGCTCACCACCGAGCGGTGGCACAGATACGCAGTATTTT.